The 22 T cell receptor beta chains below were found in one sample sequenced in a study of shared clonotypes between healthy human individuals. The protocol was immunoSEQ multiplex PCR, while the TCRdb copy is restricted to in-frame clones and leaves out a portion. Among 800,000 to 950,000 clones listed, about 96% were seen once. Selected positively for CCR7 and CD45RO-negative, naive CD8 cells excluded terminally differentiated effector memory CD45RA+ cells. The material sequenced was naive CD8+ T cells sorted from blood. Receptors were obtained from a man under 40 in good health.

This rearrangement joins TRBV4-1 to TRBJ2-3; weak D call: TRBD2 (5 bases). V shed 4 bases and J shed 2 bases, with 10 bases lying between them. CDR1 is MGHRA, CDR2 YSYEKL, per germline. The CDR3 has 14 residues. The CDR3 protein is CASSPLGDTDTQYF. The CDR3 DNA reads as TGCGCCAGCAGCCCCCTCGGGGACACAGATACGCAGTATTTT.

The gene calls are TRBV4-1 and TRBJ2-2; 7 positions agree with TRBD1. From germline, CDR1 is MGHRA and CDR2 YSYEKL. Unmatched junction bases numbered 3, after V lost 1 base and J lost 4 bases. This CDR3 region has 15 residues. CDR3 coding DNA: TGCGCCAGCAGCCAAGGGGACAGTTTCACCGGGGAGCTGTTTTTT. It yields the protein CASSQGDSFTGELFF.

This sequence joins TRBV27 and TRBJ2-3; unclear D gene. From germline, CDR1 is MNHEY and CDR2 SMNVEV (reference sequence). The ends were cut back, 6 bases at V and 2 bases at J, with 12 bases in the middle. There are 14 residues in the CDR3. The CDR3 here is CASSTRTTTDTQYF. In DNA form, the CDR3 reads TGTGCCAGCAGCACCCGGACCACCACAGATACGCAGTATTTT.

The CDR3 bases are TGTGCCAGCAGTTACGGGCAGGGGTTAGAGACCCAGTACTTC. Residues: CASSYGQGLETQYF. The chain recombines TRBV6-5 with TRBJ2-5; D possibly corresponds to TRBD1 (6 bases). The CDR3 consists of 14 residues. Germline-derived CDR1 and CDR2 are MNHEY and SVGAGI. V lost 2 bases and J 4 bases, leaving 11 bases between the germline ends.

The chain links TRBV2 to TRBJ2-1; 7 bases align to TRBD2. Trimming at V came to 4 bases and at J to 6 bases, leaving 3 bases not matched to a gene. The germline gives CDR1 SNHLY, CDR2 FYNNEI. CDR3 length: 13 residues. The CDR3 loop is CASSGTSANEQFF. The CDR3 coding sequence is TGTGCCAGCAGTGGGACTAGTGCCAATGAGCAGTTCTTC.

CDR3 sequence reads: CSVQGASGQGNEKLFF. CDR3 nucleotides: TGCAGCGTTCAGGGGGCATCGGGACAGGGGAATGAAAAACTGTTTTTT. The genes are TRBV29-1 and TRBJ1-4, with 10 bases lining up with TRBD1. There are 16 residues in the CDR3. Germline V lookup: CDR1 SQVTM, CDR2 ANQGSEA. Unmatched junction bases numbered 11, after V lost 5 bases and J lost 5 bases.

The chain links TRBV15 to TRBJ2-7, with D hard to call. CDR1 is LNHNV, CDR2 YYDKDF, per germline (reference sequence). This CDR3 is 12 amino acids long. Trimming pared 0 bases from V and 5 bases from J, leaving 5 bases between. The CDR3 protein is CATSRDYHEQYF. CDR3 sequence (DNA): TGTGCCACCAGCAGAGATTACCACGAGCAGTACTTC.

The genes are TRBV13 and TRBJ1-1; D is unresolved. The germline CDR1 and CDR2 sequences are PRHDT and FYEKMQ (reference sequence). The CDR3 has 11 amino acids. Trimming cost V 4 bases and J 7 bases, with 7 bases left between them. The CDR3 here is CASSYRSEAFF. CDR3 nucleotides: TGTGCCAGCAGCTACCGGAGTGAAGCTTTCTTT.

The rearrangement links TRBV9 to TRBJ2-7; TRBD1 matches 7 bases. With V trimmed by 3 bases and J by 0 bases, 3 bases remained unmatched. The CDR3 runs to 14 residues. Per the germline V gene, CDR1 is SGDLS and CDR2 is YYNGEE. CDR3 region: CASSGRQGSYEQYF. The CDR3 nucleotides are TGTGCCAGCAGCGGACGACAGGGCTCCTACGAGCAGTACTTC.

V and J are TRBV19 and TRBJ2-2, with TRBD2 matching 8 bases. V was clipped by 7 bases and J by 8 bases; unmatched bases: 15. CDR3 length equals 16 residues. Germline V gives CDR1 LNHDA, CDR2 SQIVND (reference sequence). The CDR3 protein is CASTPMTGGPLGELFF. In DNA form, the CDR3 reads TGTGCCAGTACCCCCATGACGGGAGGGCCATTGGGGGAGCTGTTTTTT.

The chain joins TRBV6-5 to TRBJ2-1; D assignment may be TRBD1 or TRBD2 (5 bases each). Trimming took 0 bases from V and 7 from J, leaving 16 bases between them. Germline V gene data show CDR1 as MNHEY and CDR2 as SVGAGI. The CDR3 consists of 16 residues. The CDR3 sequence is CASSYSAGSWENEQFF. The DNA for the CDR3 is TGTGCCAGCAGTTACTCGGCAGGGAGTTGGGAGAATGAGCAGTTCTTC.

This clone showed up just once. The chain recombines TRBV9 with TRBJ2-7; D perhaps matches TRBD2 (5 bases). The CDR3 runs to 12 residues. Germline V CDR1 and CDR2: SGDLS, YYNGEE. Trimming took off 7 bases at V and 5 bases at J, with 13 bases between the two ends. The CDR3 region is CASGGGRNEQYF. In DNA, the CDR3 is TGTGCCAGCGGAGGAGGCAGGAACGAGCAGTACTTC.

The rearrangement links TRBV6-5 to TRBJ2-2, with 7 bases matching TRBD2. The germline gives CDR1 MNHEY, CDR2 SVGAGI. CDR3 length: 14 amino acids. V dropped 8 bases and J dropped 2; count of bases not matched to a gene: 5. The CDR3 DNA is TGTGCCAGCGAGGCTAGCGGAAACACCGGGGAGCTGTTTTTT. This translates into CASEASGNTGELFF.

The rearrangement joins TRBV6-1 to TRBJ2-6; D unresolved. The CDR3 length is 15 residues. Germline assignment: CDR1 MNHNS and CDR2 SASEGT. Deletions cut 8 bases from V and 0 bases from J, with 11 bases between. CDR3 sequence reads: CASREESSGANVLTF. DNA of the CDR3: TGTGCCAGCCGCGAGGAAAGCTCTGGGGCCAACGTCCTGACTTTC.

The rearrangement uses TRBV7-2 and TRBJ2-7; a weak D match, TRBD1 (6 bases). The V and J ends lost 1 base and 4 bases respectively, with 11 bases between them. This CDR3 has 14 amino acids. The germline V gene encodes CDR1 SGHTA and CDR2 FQGNSA. The CDR3 loop reads CASSLGTVKYEQYF. CDR3 nucleotides: TGTGCCAGCAGCTTAGGGACAGTAAAATACGAGCAGTACTTC.

The chain has TRBV5-5 and TRBJ2-1, with 7 bases fitting TRBD2. CDR1 is SGHKS and CDR2 is YYEKEE in the germline V gene (reference sequence). The V and J ends lost 2 bases and 3 bases, in that order; junction bases with no gene match: 5. This CDR3 is built from 15 residues. In DNA, the CDR3 is TGTGCCAGCAGCTTACGGCTAGCGGTCTACAATGAGCAGTTCTTC. Translating gives CASSLRLAVYNEQFF.

The rearrangement uses TRBV7-9 and TRBJ2-7, with a weak D call TRBD2 (6 bases). The CDR3 consists of 13 residues. CDR1 SEHNR and CDR2 FQNEAQ come from the germline V gene (reference sequence). V lost 6 bases and J 6 bases, leaving 15 bases between the germline ends. The CDR3 sequence: CASRRGGSSEQYF. CDR3 coding DNA: TGTGCCAGCAGGAGGGGAGGATCATCCGAGCAGTACTTC. The full variable domain, in which reference TRBV7-9 and TRBJ2-7 provide the parts outside the CDR3, is DTGVSQNPRHKITKRGQNVTFRCDPISEHNRLYWYRQTLGQGPEFLTYFQNEAQLEKSRLLSDRFSAERPKGSFSTLEIQRTEQGDSAMYLCASRRGGSSEQYFGPGTRLTVT.

The count of this clone is one. V is TRBV10-2 and J is TRBJ2-3; no firm D call. In germline, CDR1 is WSHSY, CDR2 SAAADI. Trimming stripped 3 bases from V and 6 bases from J, with 16 bases between. The CDR3 is made up of 15 amino acids. Written as DNA, the CDR3 is TGCGCCAGCAGTGAAAGAGCCCCTTGGTGGGATACGCAGTATTTT. It codes for CASSERAPWWDTQYF.

The V and J genes are TRBV19 and TRBJ2-1; TRBD2 matches 8 bases. From germline, CDR1 is LNHDA and CDR2 SQIVND (reference sequence). V lost 3 bases and J lost 5; bases outside the gene matches: 6. This CDR3 region has 15 residues. CDR3 protein: CASSMGLAGHNEQFF. CDR3 nucleotides: TGTGCCAGTAGTATGGGGCTAGCGGGTCACAATGAGCAGTTCTTC. The complete variable domain, with remaining parts taken from reference TRBV19 and TRBJ2-1, reads DGGITQSPKYLFRKEGQNVTLSCEQNLNHDAMYWYRQDPGQGLRLIYYSQIVNDFQKGDIAEGYSVSREKKESFPLTVTSAQKNPTAFYLCASSMGLAGHNEQFFGPGTRLTVL.

V and J are TRBV27 and TRBJ2-7; a weak D match, TRBD2 (6 bases). In germline, CDR1 is MNHEY, CDR2 SMNVEV (reference sequence). CDR3 size: 14 residues. The V and J ends lost 5 bases and 3 bases respectively, with 14 bases between them. The CDR3 protein is CASSIFEGGYEQYF. The DNA of the CDR3 is TGTGCCAGCAGTATATTCGAGGGAGGCTACGAGCAGTACTTC.

This chain connects TRBV6-4 to TRBJ2-2, with a tentative D call TRBD1 (5 bases). CDR3 size: 13 residues. Trimming pared 6 bases from V and 3 bases from J, leaving 8 bases between. Germline assignment: CDR1 MRHNA and CDR2 SNTAGT. The CDR3 sequence is CASRARDTGELFF. The CDR3, as DNA: TGTGCCAGCAGAGCCAGGGACACCGGGGAGCTGTTTTTT.

The V gene is TRBV7-3, the J gene TRBJ2-6, with D unresolved. V was trimmed by 5 bases and J by 4 bases, leaving 9 bases between them. The V gene's germline CDR1 is SGHTA and CDR2 FQGTGA. The CDR3 totals 14 residues. The CDR3 here is CASSLGAGANVLTF. The CDR3 DNA follows: TGTGCCAGCAGCCTTGGTGCCGGGGCCAACGTCCTGACTTTC.